This T cell receptor (beta chain) was identified in a study of T cells in Graves' hyperthyroidism and ophthalmopathy. This CDR3 has 16 amino acids. Germline lookup yields CDR1 SGHTA and CDR2 FQGTGA. The V segment lost 5 bases and the J segment 5 bases; nucleotides outside the gene matches: 4. Notes on the study in general: Median prediction lead before ophthalmopathy onset was 6.5 months with the model. Stable hyperthyroidism and ophthalmopathy were separated using 13 V-J signatures.

Ten or more counts support this clonotype. Antigen: not known. Regions amplified from RNA transcripts were the TCR beta CDR3 regions. First-round RT-PCR with HTBI primers amplified the TCR CDR3 region. Using its own MiXCR run on the multiplex PCR reads, TCRdb lists one record per CDR3 protein. The sample includes 530,000 or so distinct CDR3 sequences, more than 15% of them seen just once. V usage is TRBV7-3 and J usage is TRBJ2-3; the match to TRBD2 covers 16 bases. This TCR derives from a woman aged 18-30 years with Graves' ophthalmopathy. The sample taken for sequencing was blood. The CDR3 loop reads CASSPGTSGRGDTQYF. In nucleotides, the CDR3 is TGTGCCAGCAGCCCGGGGACTAGCGGGAGGGGAGATACGCAGTATTTT.